These T cell receptor beta chains were read from a single sample in a study of CXCR3-negative and CXCR3-positive naive CD8 T cells. TCRdb reanalyzed the 5' RACE reads and collapses them to one entry per CDR3 protein, without DNA. The table for this sample gives approximately 59,000 distinct CDR3 sequences. What was sequenced was naive CXCR3+ CD8+ T cells from blood. The receptors originated from a human donor in good health. Some clones in this sample may be carry-over from other donors' samples. Both conserved end residues are part of each CDR3. The order of the fields is CDR3 protein, V gene, J gene, CDR3 length.

CDR3 protein: CAWNPDSFYGYTF
V gene: TRBV30
J gene: TRBJ1-2
CDR3 length: 13

CDR3 protein: CASSPGLQVYEQYF
V gene: TRBV5-1
J gene: TRBJ2-7
CDR3 length: 14

CDR3 protein: CASSKSGEGVTDTQYF
V gene: TRBV28
J gene: TRBJ2-3
CDR3 length: 16

CDR3 protein: CASRSGGPYEQYF
V gene: TRBV6-6
J gene: TRBJ2-7
CDR3 length: 13

CDR3 protein: CASSLVVGQETQYF
V gene: TRBV7-9
J gene: TRBJ2-5
CDR3 length: 14

CDR3 protein: CASSLGLGSNQPQHF
V gene: TRBV7-9
J gene: TRBJ1-5
CDR3 length: 15

CDR3 protein: CAKRGRTDTQYF
V gene: TRBV2
J gene: TRBJ2-3
CDR3 length: 12

CDR3 protein: CSVIGNYEQYF
V gene: TRBV29-1
J gene: TRBJ2-7
CDR3 length: 11

CDR3 protein: CASSLASGSTDTQYF
V gene: TRBV5-1
J gene: TRBJ2-3
CDR3 length: 15

CDR3 protein: CASSSPRYEQYF
V gene: TRBV6-2/TRBV6-3
J gene: TRBJ2-7
CDR3 length: 12

CDR3 protein: CASSSSGGALDEQFF
V gene: TRBV7-3
J gene: TRBJ2-1
CDR3 length: 15

CDR3 protein: CASRLAGTDTQYF
V gene: TRBV12-3/TRBV12-4
J gene: TRBJ2-3
CDR3 length: 13

CDR3 protein: CATSRDHEGEGYTF
V gene: TRBV15
J gene: TRBJ1-2
CDR3 length: 14

CDR3 protein: CASSQEGRNGETQYF
V gene: TRBV4-1
J gene: TRBJ2-5
CDR3 length: 15

CDR3 protein: CSVQKSQETQYF
V gene: TRBV29-1
J gene: TRBJ2-5
CDR3 length: 12

CDR3 protein: CASSLSVAGGLDEQFF
V gene: TRBV28
J gene: TRBJ2-1
CDR3 length: 16

CDR3 protein: CASSLAAGASYEQYF
V gene: TRBV7-2
J gene: TRBJ2-7
CDR3 length: 15

CDR3 protein: CASSPGPTGALYGYTF
V gene: TRBV7-6
J gene: TRBJ1-2
CDR3 length: 16

CDR3 protein: CASSYLAGLHEQYF
V gene: TRBV6-2/TRBV6-3
J gene: TRBJ2-7
CDR3 length: 14

CDR3 protein: CASSQDIATSGGAYEQYF
V gene: TRBV3-1
J gene: TRBJ2-7
CDR3 length: 18

CDR3 protein: CASSLMTERPYGYTF
V gene: TRBV7-9
J gene: TRBJ1-2
CDR3 length: 15

CDR3 protein: CASSWTVDLNHEQYF
V gene: TRBV7-8
J gene: TRBJ2-7
CDR3 length: 15

CDR3 protein: CASSVESRGTTEAFF
V gene: TRBV9
J gene: TRBJ1-1
CDR3 length: 15

CDR3 protein: CASSLGQGNNEQFF
V gene: TRBV27
J gene: TRBJ2-1
CDR3 length: 14

CDR3 protein: CASSDRLAVTDTQYF
V gene: TRBV2
J gene: TRBJ2-3
CDR3 length: 15

CDR3 protein: CASSLLAGGPDTQYF
V gene: TRBV12-3/TRBV12-4
J gene: TRBJ2-3
CDR3 length: 15

CDR3 protein: CASSSGSGDRAHEQYF
V gene: TRBV7-6
J gene: TRBJ2-7
CDR3 length: 16

CDR3 protein: CASSLIAGGSYNEQFF
V gene: TRBV7-3
J gene: TRBJ2-1
CDR3 length: 16

CDR3 protein: CASSSPVGTGDGNEQFF
V gene: TRBV7-6
J gene: TRBJ2-1
CDR3 length: 17

CDR3 protein: CASSLVLAGPAEQFF
V gene: TRBV7-9
J gene: TRBJ2-1
CDR3 length: 15